This T cell receptor (beta chain) was recorded in a study of blood T cell repertoires in COVID-19. Study-level background: T cells, B-cell-depleted T cells, or PBMCs provided the cDNA or gDNA that served as material.

CDR1 is SGHDN, CDR2 FVKESK, per germline. V was cut by 0 bases and J by 4 bases, with 6 bases left in between. The CDR3 has 13 residues. As handled by the study authors: By means of reference gene primer amplification, nucleated cell counts were estimated. Here immunoSEQ multiplex PCR was the method, and the copy in TCRdb shows in-frame clones only, minus some. Clone size and the V and J calls come from that table; the DNA yielded D and trimming. The sample holds 88,000 or so clones; 86% are singletons and the top ten take about 7%. The chain couples TRBV14 to TRBJ1-2; the D is unclear. Sequenced input: peripheral blood. The clonotype comes from a man aged 60 to 75 with acute or convalescent COVID-19. CDR3: CASSQDYTYGYTF. In DNA, the CDR3 is TGTGCCAGCAGCCAAGATTACACCTATGGCTACACCTTC.